This T cell receptor (beta chain) originates from a study of regulatory T cells in long-lasting Graves disease. Findings and caveats of the study: Newly diagnosed Graves' patients exceeded persistent ones in TCR diversity. The work looked only at peripheral blood and did not look at thyroid tissue.

In the case of this clonotype: The antigen remains undetermined.

iRepertoire HTBI primers and Arm-PCR of CDR3 regions built TCR beta libraries. TCRdb fed the multiplex PCR reads into MiXCR, producing one record per CDR3 protein. The table lists about 620,000 distinct CDR3 sequences, 16% of them singletons. Specified time point: newly diagnosed GD, antithyroid drugs for less than 3 months. Generation of the TCR library employed RNA extracted from PBMCs. Graves' disease diagnoses used American Thyroid Association guidelines. V lost 6 bases to trimming and J lost 1 base, with 9 bases between them. The CDR3 has 13 amino acids. Germline values: CDR1 KGHSH, CDR2 LQKENI. These sequences were also reported in another study, on T cells in Graves' hyperthyroidism and ophthalmopathy. From that paper: A lack of ophthalmopathy progression within 18 months defined stable Graves' hyperthyroidism.

The sequenced sample was peripheral blood mononuclear cells (PBMCs), obtained at new diagnosis, from a patient treated with antithyroid drugs. The genes are TRBV18 and TRBJ1-1, with D unclear. The sequence derives from a young woman with Graves disease. In nucleotides, the CDR3 is TGTGCCAGCTCTACGTCTGAGAACACTGAAGCTTTCTTT. Amino acid sequence: CASSTSENTEAFF.